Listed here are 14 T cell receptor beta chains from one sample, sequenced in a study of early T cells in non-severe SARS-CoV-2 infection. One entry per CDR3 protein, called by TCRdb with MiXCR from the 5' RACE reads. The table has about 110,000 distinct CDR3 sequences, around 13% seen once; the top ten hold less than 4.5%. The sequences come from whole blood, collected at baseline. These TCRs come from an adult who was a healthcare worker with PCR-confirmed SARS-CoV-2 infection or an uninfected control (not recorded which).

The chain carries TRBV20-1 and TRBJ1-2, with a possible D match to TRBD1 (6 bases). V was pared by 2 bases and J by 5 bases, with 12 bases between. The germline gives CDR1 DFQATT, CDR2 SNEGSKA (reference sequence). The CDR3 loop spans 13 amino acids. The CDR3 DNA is TGCAGTGCTAGATTGGAGGGGGATTATGGCTACACCTTC. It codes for CSARLEGDYGYTF.

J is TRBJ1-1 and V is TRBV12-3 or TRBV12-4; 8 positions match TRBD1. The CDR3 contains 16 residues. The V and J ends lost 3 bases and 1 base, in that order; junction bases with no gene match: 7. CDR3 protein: CASSFYLGTGNTEAFF. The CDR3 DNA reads TGTGCCAGCAGTTTCTATCTTGGGACAGGGAACACTGAAGCTTTCTTT.

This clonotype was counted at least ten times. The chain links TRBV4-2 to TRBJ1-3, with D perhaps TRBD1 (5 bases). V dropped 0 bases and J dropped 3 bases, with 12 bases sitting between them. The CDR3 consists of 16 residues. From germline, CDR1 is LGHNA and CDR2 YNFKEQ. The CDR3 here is CASSQEGAGSGNTIYF. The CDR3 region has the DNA TGTGCCAGCAGCCAAGAAGGGGCAGGGAGTGGAAACACCATATATTTT.

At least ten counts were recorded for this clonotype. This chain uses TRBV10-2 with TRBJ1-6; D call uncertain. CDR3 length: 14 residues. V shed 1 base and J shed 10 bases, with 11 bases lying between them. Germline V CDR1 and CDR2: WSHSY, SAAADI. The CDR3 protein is CASSELRKGSPLHF. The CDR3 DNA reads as TGCGCCAGCAGTGAGTTACGGAAAGGATCACCCCTCCACTTT.

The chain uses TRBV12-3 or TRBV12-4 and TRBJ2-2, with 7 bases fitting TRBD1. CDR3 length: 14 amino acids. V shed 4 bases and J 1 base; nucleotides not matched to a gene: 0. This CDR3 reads CASSYRGNTGELFF. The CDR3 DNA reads TGTGCCAGCAGTTACAGGGGGAACACCGGGGAGCTGTTTTTT.

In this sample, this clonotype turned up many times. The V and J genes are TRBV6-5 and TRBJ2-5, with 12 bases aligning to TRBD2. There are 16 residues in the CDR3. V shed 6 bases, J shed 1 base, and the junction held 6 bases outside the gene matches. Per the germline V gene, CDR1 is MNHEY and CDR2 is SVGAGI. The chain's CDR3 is CASRPGLAGLQETQYF. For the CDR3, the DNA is TGTGCCAGCAGACCTGGACTAGCGGGGCTCCAAGAGACCCAGTACTTC.

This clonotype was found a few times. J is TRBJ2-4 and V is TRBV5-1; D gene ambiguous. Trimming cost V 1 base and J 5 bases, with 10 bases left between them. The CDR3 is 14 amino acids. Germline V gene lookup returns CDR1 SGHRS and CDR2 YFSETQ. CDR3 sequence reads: CASSLSGSQNIQYF. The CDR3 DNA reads TGCGCCAGCAGCTTGTCCGGATCGCAAAACATTCAGTACTTC.

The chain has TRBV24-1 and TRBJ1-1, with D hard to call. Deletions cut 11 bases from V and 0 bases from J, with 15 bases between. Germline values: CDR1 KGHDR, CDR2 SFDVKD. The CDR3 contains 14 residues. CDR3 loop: CAIPIKGMNTEAFF. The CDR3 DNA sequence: TGTGCCATCCCTATTAAGGGAATGAACACTGAAGCTTTCTTT.

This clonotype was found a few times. The CDR3 DNA is TGTGCCAGCAGCCAAGTCTCAAACCGCGATGGCTACACCTTC. Translated: CASSQVSNRDGYTF. J is TRBJ1-2 and V is TRBV14; no clear D. The V gene's germline CDR1 is SGHDN and CDR2 FVKESK. V shed 1 base and J shed 6 bases, with 12 bases lying between them. The CDR3 has 14 residues.

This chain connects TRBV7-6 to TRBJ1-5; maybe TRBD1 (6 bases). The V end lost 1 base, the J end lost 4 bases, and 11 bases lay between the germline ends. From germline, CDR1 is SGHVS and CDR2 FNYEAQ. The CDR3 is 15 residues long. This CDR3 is CASSLGPRGNQPQHF. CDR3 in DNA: TGTGCCAGCAGCTTAGGTCCAAGGGGGAATCAGCCCCAGCATTTT.

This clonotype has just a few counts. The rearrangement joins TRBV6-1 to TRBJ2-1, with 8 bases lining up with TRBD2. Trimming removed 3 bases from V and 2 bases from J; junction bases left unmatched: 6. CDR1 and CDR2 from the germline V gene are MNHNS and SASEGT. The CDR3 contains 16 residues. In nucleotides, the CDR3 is TGTGCCAGCAGTGACCTCGGGACTAGGGCCTACAATGAGCAGTTCTTC. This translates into CASSDLGTRAYNEQFF.

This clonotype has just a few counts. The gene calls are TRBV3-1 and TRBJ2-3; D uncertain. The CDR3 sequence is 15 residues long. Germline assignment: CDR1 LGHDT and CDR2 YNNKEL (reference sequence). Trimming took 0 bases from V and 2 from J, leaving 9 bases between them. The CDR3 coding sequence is TGTGCCAGCAGCCAAGATTTTAGCTTCACAGATACGCAGTATTTT. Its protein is CASSQDFSFTDTQYF.

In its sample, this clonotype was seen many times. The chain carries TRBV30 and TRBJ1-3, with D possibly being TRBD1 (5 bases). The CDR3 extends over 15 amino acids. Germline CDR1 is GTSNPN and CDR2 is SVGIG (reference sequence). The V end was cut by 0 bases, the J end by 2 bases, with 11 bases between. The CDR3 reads CAWSVTVGPGNTIYF. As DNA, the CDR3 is TGTGCCTGGAGTGTCACAGTGGGACCTGGAAACACCATATATTTT.

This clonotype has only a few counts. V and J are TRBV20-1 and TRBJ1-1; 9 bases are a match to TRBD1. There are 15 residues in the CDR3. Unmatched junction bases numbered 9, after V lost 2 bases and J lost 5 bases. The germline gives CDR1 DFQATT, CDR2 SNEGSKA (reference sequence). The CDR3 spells CSARSPSDRGTEAFF. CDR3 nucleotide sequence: TGCAGTGCTAGATCTCCCTCGGACAGGGGAACTGAAGCTTTCTTT.